This TCR beta chain was identified during a study of beta chain features in type 1 diabetes. Overall study context: Examination of sorted cells across all samples involved about 99 million cells. Study-wide points: Among patients with Type 1 diabetes, TCRB CDR3s were moderately but significantly shorter in every one of the four CD4+ subsets. VDJ junctions from type 1 diabetes patients carried fewer insertions and larger deletions.

CD45RO/CCR7/CD25/CD127/CD95/CD27 sorting isolated CD4+ naive, central memory, regulatory and stem cell-like memory cells. Sequencing targeted expressed TCRB transcripts, as all isolated RNA had been reverse transcribed. Generated by immunoSEQ multiplex PCR, the TCRdb table keeps only in-frame clones and is missing some. The table shows under 400,000 clones, with roughly 12% occurring only once. This clone was found a few times. As yet, its antigen is unknown. Other nucleotide sequences in the sample specify the same CDR3. There are 14 residues in the CDR3. Trimming cost V 6 bases and J 2 bases; bases outside gene matches: 4. Germline V gene lookup returns CDR1 KGHSH and CDR2 LQKENI.

The TCR sequence derives from a woman aged 18-29 years with type 1 diabetes. Specimen: naive CD4+ T cells from blood. This chain joins TRBV18 and TRBJ2-7; 10 positions match TRBD1. The CDR3 loop reads CASSPGQGTYEQYF. The CDR3, as DNA: TGTGCCAGCTCTCCGGGACAGGGGACCTACGAGCAGTACTTC.